Each of the 22 T cell receptor beta chains below was sequenced from the same sample in a study of CXCR3-negative and CXCR3-positive naive CD8 T cells. UMI labels and 5' RACE were used to prepare the TRB cDNA libraries. TCRdb re-called the 5' RACE reads; one entry per CDR3 protein, DNA not given. This table holds 150,000 or so distinct CDR3 sequences. The sample was naive CXCR3- CD8+ T cells from blood. Indicated subset: CD45RO-CCR7+CD27+CD95- naive CD8+ T cells lacking CXCR3 (TNR3-). All receptors derive from a human donor in good health. Some clones in this sample may be carry-over from other donors' samples.

The chain is built from TRBV4-1 and TRBJ1-2; TCRdb's D call, TRBD1, is unchecked because there is no DNA. Germline CDR1 reads MGHRA; CDR2 reads YSYEKL. The CDR3 runs to 17 residues. The CDR3 sequence: CASSQHSTGTVANGYTF.

The rearrangement links TRBV10-3 to TRBJ2-5; TCRdb picks TRBD2, but there is no DNA to check that call. The CDR3 extends over 13 amino acids. Per the germline V gene, CDR1 is ENHRY and CDR2 is SYGVKD. The CDR3 region is CAPGPPPLETQYF.

The gene calls are TRBV29-1 and TRBJ1-1. Germline V lookup: CDR1 SQVTM, CDR2 ANQGSEA. The CDR3 covers 14 residues. CDR3 in amino acids: CSVEREVGLTEAFF. The full variable domain, completed using reference TRBV29-1 and TRBJ1-1, is SAVISQKPSRDICQRGTSLTIQCQVDSQVTMMFWYRQQPGQSLTLIATANQGSEATYESGFVIDKFPISRPNLTFSTLTVSNMSPEDSSIYLCSVEREVGLTEAFFGQGTRLTVV.

The CDR3 loop is CASSLATTGNYGYTF. The chain is built from TRBV5-1 and TRBJ1-2; the D call from TCRdb, TRBD1, cannot be confirmed without DNA. CDR1 is SGHRS and CDR2 is YFSETQ in the germline V gene. The CDR3 has 15 amino acids.

J is TRBJ2-2 and V is TRBV28; the TCRdb call, TRBD1, lacks DNA for checking. The CDR3 contains 15 residues. Germline lookup yields CDR1 MDHEN and CDR2 SYDVKM. This chain's CDR3 is CASSSLTGNTGELFF.

V gene TRBV7-9 combines with J gene TRBJ2-2; lacking DNA, the TRBD1 call made by TCRdb goes unchecked. Germline V gene lookup returns CDR1 SEHNR and CDR2 FQNEAQ (reference sequence). The CDR3 extends over 16 amino acids. The CDR3 sequence: CASSLIGTSNTGELFF.

V is TRBV28 and J is TRBJ2-3; TCRdb indicates TRBD1, and absent DNA this call remains unverified. The CDR3 covers 19 residues. Germline V gene data show CDR1 as MDHEN and CDR2 as SYDVKM. The CDR3 sequence: CASSLFPQPGSSSTDTQYF. The entire variable domain, with the rest obtained from reference TRBV28 and TRBJ2-3, is as follows: DVKVTQSSRYLVKRTGEKVFLECVQDMDHENMFWYRQDPGLGLRLIYFSYDVKMKEKGDIPEGYSVSREKKERFSLILESASTNQTSMYLCASSLFPQPGSSSTDTQYFGPGTRLTVL.

The chain carries TRBV7-9 and TRBJ2-7; there is no DNA to check the TCRdb D call of TRBD1. The CDR3 totals 13 residues. Germline V gives CDR1 SEHNR, CDR2 FQNEAQ (reference sequence). The chain's CDR3 is CASSGRGRHEQYF.

The gene calls are TRBV6-5 and TRBJ2-7; with no DNA, the TCRdb D assignment of TRBD1 cannot be verified. The CDR3 covers 15 residues. Germline loops: CDR1 MNHEY, CDR2 SVGAGI. CDR3 region: CASSYSTGGPYEQYF.

This chain joins TRBV7-6 and TRBJ2-2; the D call of TRBD2 rests on TCRdb alone, since no DNA is present to check it. This CDR3 has 20 residues. The V gene's germline CDR1 is SGHVS and CDR2 FNYEAQ. CDR3 sequence reads: CASSPSVTWTRVANTGELFF.

The chain has TRBV20-1 and TRBJ2-6. Germline V lookup: CDR1 DFQATT, CDR2 SNEGSKA (reference sequence). The CDR3 has 15 residues. The CDR3 sequence is CSARDLSSGANVLTF.

V gene TRBV13 combines with J gene TRBJ2-1; TCRdb designates TRBD2, a call that cannot be tested without DNA. Germline CDR1 is PRHDT and CDR2 is FYEKMQ (reference sequence). This CDR3 comprises 15 residues. The CDR3 sequence: CASSGRGRSYNEQFF.

The chain uses TRBV7-9 and TRBJ2-7; checking the TCRdb D call of TRBD1 is not possible without DNA. Per germline, CDR1 SEHNR and CDR2 FQNEAQ (reference sequence). The CDR3 is 13 residues long. CDR3: CASSARVEGEQYF.

CDR3 region: CASSFAQNSPLHF. The rearrangement links TRBV7-3 to TRBJ1-6. Germline V gene data show CDR1 as SGHTA and CDR2 as FQGTGA. This CDR3 comprises 13 residues.

The V gene is TRBV5-1, the J gene TRBJ2-3; lacking DNA, the TRBD1 call made by TCRdb goes unchecked. Germline assignment: CDR1 SGHRS and CDR2 YFSETQ. CDR3 size: 14 residues. The CDR3 spells CASGGGQYTDTQYF. The variable domain in full, completed from reference TRBV5-1 and TRBJ2-3, reads KAGVTQTPRYLIKTRGQQVTLSCSPISGHRSVSWYQQTPGQGLQFLFEYFSETQRNKGNFPGRFSGRQFSNSRSEMNVSTLELGDSALYLCASGGGQYTDTQYFGPGTRLTVL.

The chain combines TRBV14 with TRBJ2-1; with no DNA, the TCRdb D assignment of TRBD2 cannot be verified. CDR1 is SGHDN, CDR2 FVKESK, per germline. The CDR3 is 15 residues long. CDR3 sequence: CASTPGLAVFNEQFF.

J is TRBJ2-7 and V is TRBV27. The CDR3 sequence is 15 residues long. Germline CDR1 reads MNHEY; CDR2 reads SMNVEV (reference sequence). Here the CDR3 reads CASSLSAGDPYEQYF.

The chain combines TRBV3-1 with TRBJ1-5; the D call of TRBD1 rests on TCRdb alone, since no DNA is present to check it. The CDR3 is made up of 14 amino acids. CDR1 is LGHDT and CDR2 is YNNKEL in the germline V gene (reference sequence). CDR3 protein: CASSQDRGREPQHF.

The gene calls are TRBV12-3 or TRBV12-4 and TRBJ1-5; TCRdb returns TRBD1, unconfirmable since there is no DNA. CDR3 length: 15 amino acids. CDR3 residues: CASSEPGQGGQPQHF.

The chain employs TRBV12-3 or TRBV12-4 and TRBJ1-5. This CDR3 contains 16 residues. The CDR3 sequence: CASSPLWGYSNQPQHF.

V is TRBV13 and J is TRBJ2-1; TCRdb selects TRBD2, and the lack of DNA leaves this call unchecked. Germline assignment: CDR1 PRHDT and CDR2 FYEKMQ (reference sequence). This CDR3 region has 17 residues. CDR3 residues: CASSTPSGGAPNNEQFF.

V usage is TRBV6-2 or TRBV6-3 and J usage is TRBJ2-1. The CDR3 is 14 residues long. Germline CDR1 is MNHEY and CDR2 is SVGEGT. The CDR3 sequence is CASTELGSYNEQFF.